A selection of T cell receptor beta chains follows, all from one sample in a study of human T cells and chemical hapten exposure. Each CDR3 protein gets one entry after TCRdb re-called the RACE reads with MiXCR. Of more than 80,000 distinct CDR3 sequences in the sample, roughly 7.6% were seen once. The sequenced sample was whole blood, obtained in connection with sensitization to the hapten diphenylcyclopropenone (DPC). Receptor source: a woman aged 25 to 39 with alopecia areata. Some clones in this sample may be carry-over from other donors' samples. The CDR3 runs from the conserved cysteine through the conserved F or W. D genes are given only for firm matches. Part of the rows lack a size; the others show once, few, many or a class for expanded clones.

clone_size j_call d_call v_call cdr3_nt cdr3_aa
many TRBJ1-1 TRBD1 TRBV7-2 TGTGCCAGCAGCTTAGCGAGTAACAGGGGTTTGAACACTGAAGCTTTCTTT CASSLASNRGLNTEAFF
NA TRBJ2-5 NA TRBV20-1 TGCAGTGCTAGAGAGGCTGGGGGTGGGGAGACCCAGTACTTC CSAREAGGGETQYF
NA TRBJ1-4 TRBD1 TRBV27 TGTGCCAGCAGTTTATACGGCAGGACCAGCAACAGGGGAGGAAGGGCTGCAACTAATGAAAAACTGTTTTTT CASSLYGRTSNRGGRAATNEKLFF
many TRBJ2-1 NA TRBV5-1 TGCGCCAGCAGAGGGTTGGAGCAGTTCTTC CASRGLEQFF
few TRBJ1-2 NA TRBV18 TGTGCCAGCTCACCATCCCTTCCGGCAGGGGATTCACACTATGGCTACACCTTC CASSPSLPAGDSHYGYTF
many TRBJ2-7 NA TRBV20-1 TGCAGTGCTATCTCGCGGAACGAGCAGTACTTC CSAISRNEQYF
many TRBJ1-5 NA TRBV3-1 TGTGCCAGCAGCCAGGCCGGAATTAATAGCAATCAGCCCCAGCATTTT CASSQAGINSNQPQHF
many TRBJ2-3 NA TRBV20-1 TGCAGTGCTAGAGGCAGGACAGCAAGTCACACAGATACGCAGTATTTT CSARGRTASHTDTQYF
many TRBJ2-7 NA TRBV12-3/TRBV12-4 TGTGCCAGCAGCCTGACTGAGCGTGGGGAGCAGTACTTC CASSLTERGEQYF
NA TRBJ2-7 NA TRBV5-1 TGCGCCAGCAGCCAGGGTCGGTTAAACTACGAGCAGTACTTC CASSQGRLNYEQYF
NA TRBJ1-4 NA TRBV6-5 TGTGCCAGCAGTTACCTCCCTAGTGGATTGCTGTTTTTT CASSYLPSGLLFF
few TRBJ1-2 NA TRBV7-8 TGTGCCAGCAGCTTTCGCCCCCCCCACGTAGATGGCTACACCTTC CASSFRPPHVDGYTF
NA TRBJ2-7 NA TRBV12-3/TRBV12-4 TGTGCCAGCAGCAAACATGACGACGAGCAGTACTTC CASSKHDDEQYF
many TRBJ2-1 NA TRBV12-3/TRBV12-4 TGTGCCAGCAGTTTATCGGCGGATGAGCAGTTCTTC CASSLSADEQFF
once TRBJ1-5 TRBD1 TRBV6-5 TGTGCCAGCAGAACAGGGGAAGATCAGCCCCAGAATTTT CASRTGEDQPQNF
many TRBJ2-7 NA TRBV12-3/TRBV12-4 TGTGCCAGCAGTTTAAGGCGGAGCTCCTACGAGCAGTACTTC CASSLRRSSYEQYF
few TRBJ1-2 TRBD1 TRBV5-6 TGTGCCAGCAGCTCCTGGACAGGGAAGGGTTATGGCTACACCTTC CASSSWTGKGYGYTF
NA TRBJ1-4 TRBD1 TRBV20-1 TGCAGTGCACCCGACGTAGGGGGCGCCCGTTTT CSAPDVGGARF
NA TRBJ1-2 NA TRBV2 TGTGCCAGCACAGAATTTACAGGGCCCTATGGCTACACCTTC CASTEFTGPYGYTF
NA TRBJ2-2 TRBD1 TRBV10-3 TGTGCCATCAGTGATAACAGGGGCACCGGGGAGCTGTTTTTT CAISDNRGTGELFF
NA TRBJ2-3 NA TRBV7-6 TGTGCCAGCAGCTTAGATGAGGGTTTAGGAGATACGCAGTATTTT CASSLDEGLGDTQYF
NA TRBJ2-3 NA TRBV5-1 TGCGCCAGCAGTATTGATGGGGTCCTCAGCCATTTT CASSIDGVLSHF